A single sample is the source of the 22 T cell receptor beta chains below, sequenced in a study of blood T cell repertoires in COVID-19. This table comes from immunoSEQ multiplex PCR, and its TCRdb copy is limited to in-frame clones, with some not included. Among fewer than 450,000 clones listed, over 75% were seen once. The sample comprised PBMCs or T cells enriched from blood (not recorded which). These receptors were obtained from a woman aged 25 to 45 who had recovered from COVID-19.

The sample holds one count of this clone. The CDR3 is CASSLLRMRIGVSNQPQHF. The CDR3 nucleotides are TGTGCCAGCAGTTTATTACGTATGAGGATAGGGGTGAGCAATCAGCCCCAGCATTTT. The J gene is TRBJ1-5, the V gene TRBV28; TRBD1 is a possible D gene (5 bases). Trimming removed 1 base at V and 1 base at J, with 20 bases between. This CDR3 has 19 amino acids. Germline V gives CDR1 MDHEN, CDR2 SYDVKM.

The chain links TRBV4-3 to TRBJ2-1, with 10 bases aligning to TRBD1. V lost 3 bases, J lost 3 bases, and 5 bases stayed unmatched. Germline V CDR1 and CDR2: LGHNA, YSLEER. The CDR3 has 16 amino acids. CDR3 coding DNA: TGCGCCAGCAGCCAGTACGGGACAGGGGACTACAATGAGCAGTTCTTC. This translates into CASSQYGTGDYNEQFF.

This clone showed up just once. V gene TRBV7-2 combines with J gene TRBJ1-2, with 7 bases matching TRBD1. The length of the CDR3 is 14 residues. CDR1 is SGHTA, CDR2 FQGNSA, per germline. J was trimmed by 4 bases and V by 1 base; bases with no gene match: 3. The CDR3 sequence: CASSLGEGAYGYTF. The DNA of the CDR3 is TGTGCCAGCAGCTTAGGTGAGGGGGCCTATGGCTACACCTTC.

This clone appeared a single time. The chain links TRBV19 to TRBJ2-7; D is possibly TRBD2 (5 bases). Germline V gives CDR1 LNHDA, CDR2 SQIVND (reference sequence). The CDR3 is 11 residues long. Trimming removed 7 bases at V and 3 bases at J, with 7 bases between. The CDR3 reads CASIGNYEQYF. CDR3 DNA sequence: TGTGCCAGTATCGGGAACTACGAGCAGTACTTC.

V usage is TRBV7-8 and J usage is TRBJ2-3, with D perhaps TRBD2 (7 bases). Germline V lookup: CDR1 SGHVS, CDR2 FQNEAQ. The CDR3 runs 16 residues. Trimming stripped 5 bases from V and 4 bases from J, with 19 bases between. For the CDR3, the DNA is TGTGCCAGCAGCCCTTCTTTTGGGGGGGCCCCAGATACGCAGTATTTT. It translates to CASSPSFGGAPDTQYF.

The chain has TRBV28 and TRBJ1-2; D is unresolved. The germline V gene has CDR1 MDHEN and CDR2 SYDVKM. V shed 3 bases and J shed 5 bases, with 13 bases lying between them. This CDR3 spans 14 amino acids. The CDR3 DNA sequence: TGTGCCAGCAGTTTCGTGGCACCACAATATGGCTACACCTTC. It encodes CASSFVAPQYGYTF.

The chain recombines TRBV5-6 with TRBJ1-5, with D possibly TRBD1 on 6 matching bases. CDR1 and CDR2 from the germline V gene are SGHDT and YYEEEE. V was clipped by 7 bases and J by 9 bases, with 29 bases between them. This CDR3 region has 17 residues. The CDR3 protein is CASGDPRGFPPYPPQHF. CDR3 DNA: TGTGCCAGCGGTGACCCCAGGGGTTTTCCCCCCTACCCGCCCCAGCATTTT. The whole variable domain, remainder taken from reference TRBV5-6 and TRBJ1-5, is DAGVTQSPTHLIKTRGQQVTLRCSPKSGHDTVSWYQQALGQGPQFIFQYYEEEERQRGNFPDRFSGHQFPNYSSELNVNALLLGDSALYLCASGDPRGFPPYPPQHFGDGTRLSIL.

J is TRBJ2-1 and V is TRBV25-1, with 11 positions matching TRBD1. The CDR3 totals 16 residues. The V gene end was trimmed by 8 bases and the J gene end by 7 bases; junction bases not matched to a gene: 13. Germline-derived CDR1 and CDR2 are MGHDK and SYGVNS. CDR3 sequence: CASGSQDRGRPNEQFF. CDR3 coding DNA: TGTGCCAGCGGGTCTCAGGACAGGGGGCGCCCGAATGAGCAGTTCTTC.

This clone was counted ten times or more. The chain has TRBV24-1 and TRBJ2-1; possibly TRBD1 for D (6 bases). Trimming left V 9 bases short and J 6 bases short, with 20 bases between. The CDR3 totals 15 residues. The germline V gene has CDR1 KGHDR and CDR2 SFDVKD. The CDR3 nucleotides read TGTGCCACCCTACCTGGACAGTTCTTCGGCAATGAGCAGTTCTTC. This translates into CATLPGQFFGNEQFF.

This clone appeared once. This chain links TRBV5-1 with TRBJ2-5, with TRBD2 identical over 8 bases. This CDR3 spans 14 amino acids. Losses at the gene ends were 0 bases for V and 9 bases for J; bases not matched to a gene: 7. Per germline, CDR1 SGHRS and CDR2 YFSETQ. The CDR3 DNA reads as TGCGCCAGCAGCTTGGAACTAGCGGTCAGGTCCCAGTACTTC. It encodes CASSLELAVRSQYF. The full variable domain, its missing parts supplied by reference TRBV5-1 and TRBJ2-5, is KAGVTQTPRYLIKTRGQQVTLSCSPISGHRSVSWYQQTPGQGLQFLFEYFSETQRNKGNFPGRFSGRQFSNSRSEMNVSTLELGDSALYLCASSLELAVRSQYFGPGTRLLVL.

The chain has TRBV5-1 and TRBJ1-6, with D perhaps matching TRBD1 (6 bases). The CDR3 totals 17 residues. Germline V gives CDR1 SGHRS, CDR2 YFSETQ. V lost 4 bases and J 5 bases, leaving 19 bases between the germline ends. DNA for the CDR3: TGCGCCAGCAGCCCAGGGGATAGAGGACGCCATAATTCACCCCTCCACTTT. This gives the protein CASSPGDRGRHNSPLHF.

Concerning this clone itself: Other DNA sequences in the sample encode the same CDR3. The chain is built from TRBV30 and TRBJ1-1; possibly TRBD1 for D (6 bases). The germline CDR1 and CDR2 sequences are GTSNPN and SVGIG (reference sequence). CDR3 length equals 13 residues. V was cut by 0 bases and J by 1 base, with 6 bases left in between. The CDR3, as DNA: TGTGCCTGGAGTGTAGGGGGGAACACTGAAGCTTTCTTT. This translates into CAWSVGGNTEAFF.

V usage is TRBV6-5 and J usage is TRBJ2-7, with TRBD1 identical over 10 bases. This CDR3 is 15 amino acids long. V trimming: 4 bases; J trimming: 2 bases; junction bases outside the gene matches: 5. The germline V gene encodes CDR1 MNHEY and CDR2 SVGAGI. The CDR3 sequence: CASSSRDRGTYEQYF. The CDR3 DNA follows: TGTGCCAGCAGTTCCCGGGACAGGGGCACCTACGAGCAGTACTTC.

V and J are TRBV28 and TRBJ1-5, with D tentatively TRBD1 (5 bases). Germline V CDR1 and CDR2: MDHEN, SYDVKM. Between the trimmed V and J ends, which lost 1 base and 6 bases, there was a span of 10 bases. The CDR3 totals 14 residues. DNA for the CDR3: TGTGCCAGCAGTTTATCCAGGGATAGTCAGCCCCAGCATTTT. Its protein product is CASSLSRDSQPQHF.

This clone has a handful of counts. This chain uses TRBV7-2 with TRBJ1-1; D is ambiguous. Looked up from germline, CDR1 is SGHTA and CDR2 is FQGNSA. V was cut by 0 bases and J by 5 bases, with 10 bases left in between. The CDR3 covers 14 residues. This chain's CDR3 is CASSLAGEWTEAFF. The CDR3 coding sequence is TGTGCCAGCAGCTTAGCTGGGGAGTGGACTGAAGCTTTCTTT.

This chain links TRBV7-7 with TRBJ2-2, with 7 bases aligning to TRBD2. CDR1 SSHAT and CDR2 FNYEAQ come from the germline V gene (reference sequence). The length of the CDR3 is 17 residues. V shed 1 base, J shed 3 bases, and the junction held 8 bases outside the gene matches. CDR3 sequence: CASSLEAAGSYTGELFF. For the CDR3, the DNA is TGTGCCAGCAGCTTAGAGGCAGCGGGGTCTTACACCGGGGAGCTGTTTTTT.

This rearrangement joins TRBV4-3 to TRBJ1-3; no firm D call. Germline V gene data show CDR1 as LGHNA and CDR2 as YSLEER. V dropped 3 bases and J dropped 4 bases, with 13 bases sitting between them. The CDR3 extends over 15 amino acids. CDR3 bases: TGCGCCAGCAGCCAGCAACACGCGCGGGGAAACACCATATATTTT. This gives the protein CASSQQHARGNTIYF.

This clone was recorded only once. The chain carries TRBV7-8 and TRBJ1-6; no clear D. Trimming pared 3 bases from V and 0 bases from J, leaving 9 bases between. The length of the CDR3 is 16 residues. Per germline, CDR1 SGHVS and CDR2 FQNEAQ. CDR3 bases: TGTGCCAGCAGCTTCGGCGGGAGCTCCTATAATTCACCCCTCCACTTT. Protein: CASSFGGSSYNSPLHF.

The J gene is TRBJ2-2, the V gene TRBV4-1; 13 bases map to TRBD2. V trimming: 3 bases; J trimming: 4 bases; junction bases outside the gene matches: 2. From germline, CDR1 is MGHRA and CDR2 YSYEKL. The CDR3 has 16 residues. In DNA form, the CDR3 reads TGCGCCAGCAGCCAGCGACTAGCGGGGGGCACCGGGGAGCTGTTTTTT. It is translated as CASSQRLAGGTGELFF.

DNA of the CDR3: TGTGCCAGCAGCGTTCAGGGCTTGGCTGCCTACGAGCAGTACTTC. Translating it yields CASSVQGLAAYEQYF. This chain uses TRBV28 with TRBJ2-7; D may be TRBD1 (5 bases). The germline gives CDR1 MDHEN, CDR2 SYDVKM. Trimming took 6 bases from V and 2 from J, leaving 17 bases between them. The CDR3 runs 15 residues.

In nucleotides, the CDR3 is TGTGCCTGGAGTACGCGGGGGGCCGGATACGAGCAGTACTTC. It encodes CAWSTRGAGYEQYF. The rearrangement joins TRBV30 to TRBJ2-7, with 8 bases aligning to TRBD2. CDR3 length: 14 amino acids. V was clipped by 2 bases and J by 4 bases; unmatched bases: 7. Looked up from germline, CDR1 is GTSNPN and CDR2 is SVGIG (reference sequence).

The V call is TRBV28, the J call TRBJ1-1; a weak D match, TRBD1 (5 bases). Trimming shortened V by 6 bases and J by 1 base, and 12 bases separated the two germline ends. The germline gives CDR1 MDHEN, CDR2 SYDVKM. The CDR3 extends over 14 amino acids. CDR3 in amino acids: CASSPAGGNTEAFF. CDR3 nucleotide sequence: TGTGCCAGCAGCCCGGCGGGGGGGAACACTGAAGCTTTCTTT.